The clone carrying this T cell receptor (beta chain) occurred once. Profiled with immunoSEQ multiplex PCR; TCRdb holds only in-frame clones, not every one. The table lists 110,000 or so clones, around 89% of them singletons, with 6% to 8.5% in the top ten. The entry originates in a study of T cell responses to AZD1222 COVID-19 vaccine. The receptor comes from an adult who received the AZD1222 COVID-19 vaccine. Here the sequenced sample was peripheral blood, taken 28 days after the second AZD1222 dose.

This CDR3 reads CASSVGTGESNQPQHF. The CDR3 DNA sequence: TGTGCCAGCAGTGTAGGGACAGGGGAAAGCAATCAGCCCCAGCATTTT. V is TRBV2 and J is TRBJ1-5; 10 bases match TRBD1. The CDR3 contains 16 residues. CDR1 and CDR2 (germline): SNHLY, FYNNEI. V dropped 4 bases and J dropped 1; count of bases not matched to a gene: 4.